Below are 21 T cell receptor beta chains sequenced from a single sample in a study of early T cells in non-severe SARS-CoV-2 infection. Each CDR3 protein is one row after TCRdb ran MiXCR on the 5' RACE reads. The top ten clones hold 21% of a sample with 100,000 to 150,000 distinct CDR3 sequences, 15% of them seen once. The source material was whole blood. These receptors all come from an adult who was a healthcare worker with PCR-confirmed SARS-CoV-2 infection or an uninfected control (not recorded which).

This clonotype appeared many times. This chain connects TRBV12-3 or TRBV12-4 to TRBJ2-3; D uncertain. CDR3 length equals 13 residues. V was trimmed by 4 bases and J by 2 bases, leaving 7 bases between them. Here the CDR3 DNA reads TGTGCCAGCAGTTCGTGGGCCACAGATACGCAGTATTTT. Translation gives CASSSWATDTQYF.

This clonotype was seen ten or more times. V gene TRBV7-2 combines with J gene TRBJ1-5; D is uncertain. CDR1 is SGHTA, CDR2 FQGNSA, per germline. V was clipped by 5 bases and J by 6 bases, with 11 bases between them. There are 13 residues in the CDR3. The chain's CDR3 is CASSPGRVQPQHF. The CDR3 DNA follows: TGTGCCAGCAGCCCGGGGAGGGTTCAGCCCCAGCATTTT.

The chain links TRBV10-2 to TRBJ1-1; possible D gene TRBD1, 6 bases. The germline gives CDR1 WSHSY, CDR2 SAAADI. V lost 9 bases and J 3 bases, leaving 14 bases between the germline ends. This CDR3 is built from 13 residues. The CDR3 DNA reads TGCGCCAGTTCCGGGACACATGACACTGAAGCTTTCTTT. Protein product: CASSGTHDTEAFF.

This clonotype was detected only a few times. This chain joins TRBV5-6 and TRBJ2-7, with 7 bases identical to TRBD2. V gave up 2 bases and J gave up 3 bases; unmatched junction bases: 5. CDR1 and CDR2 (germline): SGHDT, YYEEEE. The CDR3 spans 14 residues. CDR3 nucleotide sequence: TGTGCCAGCAGCTTCTCCGGGACTAACTACGAGCAGTACTTC. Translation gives CASSFSGTNYEQYF.

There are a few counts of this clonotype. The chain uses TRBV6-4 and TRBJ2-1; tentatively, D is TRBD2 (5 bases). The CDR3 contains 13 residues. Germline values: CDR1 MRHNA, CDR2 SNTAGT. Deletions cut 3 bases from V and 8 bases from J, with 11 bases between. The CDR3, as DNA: TGTGCCAGCAGTGAAGAGGGATACGATGAGCAGTTCTTC. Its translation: CASSEEGYDEQFF.

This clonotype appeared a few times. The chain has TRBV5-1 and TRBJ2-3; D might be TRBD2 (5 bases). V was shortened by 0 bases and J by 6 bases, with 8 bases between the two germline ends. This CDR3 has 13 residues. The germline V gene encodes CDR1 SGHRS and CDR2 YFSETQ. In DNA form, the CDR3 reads TGCGCCAGCAGCTTGGAAAGGGAGGATACGCAGTATTTT. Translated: CASSLEREDTQYF. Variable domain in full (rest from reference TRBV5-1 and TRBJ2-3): KAGVTQTPRYLIKTRGQQVTLSCSPISGHRSVSWYQQTPGQGLQFLFEYFSETQRNKGNFPGRFSGRQFSNSRSEMNVSTLELGDSALYLCASSLEREDTQYFGPGTRLTVL.

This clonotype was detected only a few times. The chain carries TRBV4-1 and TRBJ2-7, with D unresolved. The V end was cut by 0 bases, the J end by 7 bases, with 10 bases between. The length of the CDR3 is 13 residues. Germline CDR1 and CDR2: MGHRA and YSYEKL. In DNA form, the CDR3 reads TGCGCCAGCAGCCAAGAAGCACAGAAGGAGCAGTACTTC. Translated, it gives CASSQEAQKEQYF.

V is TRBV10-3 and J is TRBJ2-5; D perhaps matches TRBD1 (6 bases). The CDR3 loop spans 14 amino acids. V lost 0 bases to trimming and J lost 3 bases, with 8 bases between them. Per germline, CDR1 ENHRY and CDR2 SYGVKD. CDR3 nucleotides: TGTGCCATCAGTGAGTCAGCAGGGGAAGAGACCCAGTACTTC. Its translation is CAISESAGEETQYF.

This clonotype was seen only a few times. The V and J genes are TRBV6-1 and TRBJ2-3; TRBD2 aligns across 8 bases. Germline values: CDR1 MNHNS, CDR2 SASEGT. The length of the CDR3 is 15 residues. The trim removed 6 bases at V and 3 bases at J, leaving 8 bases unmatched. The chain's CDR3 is CASRASGGTTDTQYF. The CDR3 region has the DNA TGTGCCAGCAGGGCCAGCGGGGGTACGACAGATACGCAGTATTTT.

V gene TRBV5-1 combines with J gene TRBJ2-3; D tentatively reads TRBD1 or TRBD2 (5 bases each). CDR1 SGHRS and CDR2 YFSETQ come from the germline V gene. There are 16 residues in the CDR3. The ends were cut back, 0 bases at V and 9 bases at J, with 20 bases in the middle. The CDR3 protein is CASSLGGALTSGTQYF. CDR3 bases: TGCGCCAGCAGCTTGGGAGGGGCGCTTACTAGTGGAACGCAGTATTTT.

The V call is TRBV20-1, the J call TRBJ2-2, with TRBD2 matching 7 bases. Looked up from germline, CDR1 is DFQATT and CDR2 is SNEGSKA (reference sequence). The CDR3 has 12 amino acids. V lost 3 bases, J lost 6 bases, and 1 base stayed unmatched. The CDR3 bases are TGCAGTGCTAGCGGACTAGCCGGGGAGCTGTTTTTT. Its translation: CSASGLAGELFF.

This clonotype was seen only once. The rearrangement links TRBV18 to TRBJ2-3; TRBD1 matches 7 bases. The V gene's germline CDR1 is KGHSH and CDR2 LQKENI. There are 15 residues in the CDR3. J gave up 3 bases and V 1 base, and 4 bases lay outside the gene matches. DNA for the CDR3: TGTGCCAGCTCACCACAGGGGACAGCAACAGATACGCAGTATTTT. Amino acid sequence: CASSPQGTATDTQYF.

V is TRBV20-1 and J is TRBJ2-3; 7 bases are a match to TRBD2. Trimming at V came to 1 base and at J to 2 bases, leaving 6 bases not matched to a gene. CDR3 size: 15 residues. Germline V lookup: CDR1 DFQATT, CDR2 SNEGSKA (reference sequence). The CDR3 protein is CSARVQAGFTDTQYF. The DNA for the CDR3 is TGCAGTGCTAGAGTTCAAGCGGGATTCACAGATACGCAGTATTTT.

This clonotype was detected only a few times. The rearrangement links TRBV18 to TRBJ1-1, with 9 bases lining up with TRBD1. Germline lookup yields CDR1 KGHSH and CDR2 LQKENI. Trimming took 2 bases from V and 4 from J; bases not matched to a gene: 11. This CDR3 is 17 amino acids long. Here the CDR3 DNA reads TGTGCCAGCTCACCATCACGTACAGGGGGCTTGAGCACTGAAGCTTTCTTT. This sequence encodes CASSPSRTGGLSTEAFF.

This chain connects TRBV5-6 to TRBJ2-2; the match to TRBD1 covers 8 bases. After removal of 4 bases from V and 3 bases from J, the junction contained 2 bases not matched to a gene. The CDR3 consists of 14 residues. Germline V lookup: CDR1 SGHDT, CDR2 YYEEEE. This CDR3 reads CASSPTGDTGELFF. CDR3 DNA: TGTGCCAGCAGCCCGACAGGGGACACCGGGGAGCTGTTTTTT.

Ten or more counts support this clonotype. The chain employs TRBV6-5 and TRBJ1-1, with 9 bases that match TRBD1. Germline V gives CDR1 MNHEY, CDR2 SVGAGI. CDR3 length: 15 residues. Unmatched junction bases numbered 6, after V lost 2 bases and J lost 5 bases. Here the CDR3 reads CASSYGTGSGTEAFF. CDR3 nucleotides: TGTGCCAGCAGTTACGGGACAGGGTCAGGAACTGAAGCTTTCTTT.

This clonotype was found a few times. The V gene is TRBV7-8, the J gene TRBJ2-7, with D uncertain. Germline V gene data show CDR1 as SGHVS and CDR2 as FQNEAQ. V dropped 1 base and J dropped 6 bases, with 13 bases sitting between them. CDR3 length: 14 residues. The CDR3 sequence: CASSLVPGLSEQYF. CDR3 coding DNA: TGTGCCAGCAGCTTAGTGCCAGGATTGAGCGAGCAGTACTTC.

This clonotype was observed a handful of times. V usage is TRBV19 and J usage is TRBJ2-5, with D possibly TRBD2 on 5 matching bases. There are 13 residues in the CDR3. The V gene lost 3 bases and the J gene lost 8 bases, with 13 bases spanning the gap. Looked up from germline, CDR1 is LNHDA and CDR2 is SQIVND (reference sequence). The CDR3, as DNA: TGTGCCAGTAGTATCGGCCATGGAGGAACCCAGTACTTC. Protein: CASSIGHGGTQYF.

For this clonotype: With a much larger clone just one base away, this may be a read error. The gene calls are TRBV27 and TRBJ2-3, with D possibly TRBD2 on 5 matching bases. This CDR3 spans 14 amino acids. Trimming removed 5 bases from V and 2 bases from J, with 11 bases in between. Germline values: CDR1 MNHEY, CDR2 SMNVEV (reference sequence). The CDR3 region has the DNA TGTGCCAGCAGTGCTAGCTACTTCACAGATACGCAGTATTTT. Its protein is CASSASYFTDTQYF.

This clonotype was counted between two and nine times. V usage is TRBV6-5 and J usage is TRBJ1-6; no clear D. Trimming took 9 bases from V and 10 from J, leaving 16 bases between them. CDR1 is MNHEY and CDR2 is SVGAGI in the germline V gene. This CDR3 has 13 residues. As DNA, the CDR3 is TGTGCCAGTGGGGAGCGGATTAGATCACCCCTCCACTTT. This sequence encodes CASGERIRSPLHF.

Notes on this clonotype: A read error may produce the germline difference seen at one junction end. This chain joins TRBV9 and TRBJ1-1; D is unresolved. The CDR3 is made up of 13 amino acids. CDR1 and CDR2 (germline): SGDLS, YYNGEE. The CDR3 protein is CASSGSIAGEVFF. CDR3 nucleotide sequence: TGTGCCAGCAGCGGATCAATTGCTGGTGAAGTTTTCTTT.